The 18 T cell receptor beta chains below come from one sample, sequenced in a study of human T cells and chemical hapten exposure (dated by TCRdb to the early 2020s). The receptor library was made with RACE. TCRdb names NextSeq 500 as the instrument used. TCRdb handled the public reads itself, with Q25 trimming in fastp and clone calling in MiXCR, and kept productive beta chains. Entries that share a CDR3 protein sequence are merged under the most common genes and DNA. The sample table contains under 200,000 distinct CDR3 sequences; only one count was recorded for roughly 15% of them. About 1.8% of the sample goes to the ten largest clones. This sample's time point label indicates: patch test 1, 2 weeks after DPC sensitization. Interpreted using the paper, the treatment or condition label stands for: therapeutic diphenylcyclopropenone sensitization with weekly scalp DPC. The specimen was whole blood, collected in connection with sensitization to the hapten diphenylcyclopropenone (DPC). The receptors stem from a woman in her twenties or thirties with alopecia areata. Some clones in this sample may be carry-over from other donors' samples.

The DNA of the CDR3 is TGTGCCAGCTCACCATGGAGTAGCAGTATGGACAAAAACATTCAGTACTTC. It is translated as CASSPWSSSMDKNIQYF. V is TRBV18 and J is TRBJ2-4, with unresolved D. Trimming pared 2 bases from V and 3 bases from J, leaving 17 bases between. The V gene's germline CDR1 is KGHSH and CDR2 LQKENI. The CDR3 is 17 residues long.

The gene calls are TRBV7-2 and TRBJ2-7; the match to TRBD2 covers 12 bases. Germline trimming cut 4 bases from V and 6 bases from J; bases unmatched to any gene: 7. This CDR3 is built from 15 residues. Germline V gene lookup returns CDR1 SGHTA and CDR2 FQGNSA. The CDR3, as DNA: TGTGCCAGCAGCTCCGGACTAGCGGGACCCTTCGAGCAGTACTTC. Protein: CASSSGLAGPFEQYF. The whole variable domain, remainder taken from reference TRBV7-2 and TRBJ2-7, is GAGVSQSPSNKVTEKGKDVELRCDPISGHTALYWYRQSLGQGLEFLIYFQGNSAPDKSGLPSDRFSAERTGGSVSTLTIQRTQQEDSAVYLCASSSGLAGPFEQYFGPGTRLTVT.

In this sample, this clonotype turned up a few times. The chain combines TRBV9 with TRBJ2-3; no clear D gene. Germline loops: CDR1 SGDLS, CDR2 YYNGEE. The CDR3 extends over 12 amino acids. Trimming took 2 bases from V and 2 from J, leaving 3 bases between them. The CDR3 region has the DNA TGTGCCAGCAGCGTCGCCACAGATACGCAGTATTTT. It is translated as CASSVATDTQYF.

This clonotype appeared many times. This chain joins TRBV6-2 or TRBV6-3 and TRBJ2-4; D is tentatively TRBD1 or TRBD2 (5 bases each). CDR3 length: 14 amino acids. Deletions cut 6 bases from V and 6 bases from J, with 15 bases between. Per the germline V gene, CDR1 is MNHEY and CDR2 is SVGEGT. The CDR3 DNA is TGTGCCAGCAGCAGCACCGGGACCCCAAACATTCAGTACTTC. Protein: CASSSTGTPNIQYF.

This clonotype was counted only a few times. This sequence joins TRBV7-3 and TRBJ2-5; 9 nucleotides line up with TRBD2. The CDR3 has 16 residues. From germline, CDR1 is SGHTA and CDR2 FQGTGA. V was pared by 0 bases and J by 5 bases, with 7 bases of the junction left unmatched. The CDR3 nucleotides are TGTGCCAGCAGCTTAACGGGTAGCGGGAGTGGGGAGACCCAGTACTTC. Translation: CASSLTGSGSGETQYF.

This chain links TRBV7-7 with TRBJ2-2; D may be TRBD2 (5 bases). The CDR3 sequence is 13 residues long. The germline V gene has CDR1 SSHAT and CDR2 FNYEAQ (reference sequence). CDR3 residues: CASAPVGAGELFF. The DNA of the CDR3 is TGTGCTAGCGCGCCGGTTGGGGCCGGGGAGCTGTTTTTT.

This clonotype was observed a few times. Here the CDR3 reads CASQEGYSNQPQHF. CDR3 DNA: TGTGCCAGCCAGGAGGGGTATAGCAATCAGCCCCAGCATTTT. V usage is TRBV19 and J usage is TRBJ1-5; TRBD1 is a possible D gene (5 bases). The germline gives CDR1 LNHDA, CDR2 SQIVND (reference sequence). V shed 9 bases and J shed 0 bases, with 12 bases lying between them. This CDR3 contains 14 residues.

This clonotype was seen more than once but under ten times. The V call is TRBV28, the J call TRBJ1-1, with unresolved D. Germline CDR1 MDHEN, CDR2 SYDVKM. The V end was cut by 6 bases, the J end by 11 bases, with 13 bases between. The CDR3 is made up of 11 amino acids. The CDR3 region is CASRSVREAFF. For the CDR3, the DNA is TGTGCCAGCAGAAGTGTGAGGGAGGCTTTCTTT.

J is TRBJ2-5 and V is TRBV11-3; D possibly uses TRBD1 or TRBD2 (5 bases each). Germline lookup yields CDR1 SGHNT and CDR2 YENEEA. The CDR3 has 15 amino acids. V was pared by 4 bases and J by 3 bases, with 15 bases between. The CDR3 sequence is CASSSSGTAEETQYF. CDR3 bases: TGTGCCAGCAGCTCCTCCGGGACCGCTGAAGAGACCCAGTACTTC. The variable domain in full, with the rest retrieved from reference TRBV11-3 and TRBJ2-5, is EAGVVQSPRYKIIEKKQPVAFWCNPISGHNTLYWYLQNLGQGPELLIRYENEEAVDDSQLPKDRFSAERLKGVDSTLKIQPAELGDSAVYLCASSSSGTAEETQYFGPGTRLLVL.

This clonotype was seen only a few times. The chain is built from TRBV12-3 or TRBV12-4 and TRBJ2-1, with 8 bases that match TRBD2. V shed 8 bases, J shed 1 base, and the junction held 7 bases outside the gene matches. This CDR3 spans 15 amino acids. CDR3 nucleotides: TGTGCCAGCCTACGGGGGGGCTGGTCCTACAATGAGCAGTTCTTC. It codes for CASLRGGWSYNEQFF.

This clonotype showed up many times. V and J are TRBV4-3 and TRBJ2-1, with D hard to call. V dropped 4 bases and J dropped 2 bases, with 6 bases sitting between them. This CDR3 comprises 13 residues. CDR1 and CDR2 from the germline V gene are LGHNA and YSLEER. The DNA for the CDR3 is TGCGCCAGCAGCCCGGGTGCCTACAATGAGCAGTTCTTC. As protein: CASSPGAYNEQFF.

This clonotype has just a few counts. V is TRBV28 and J is TRBJ2-1, with 10 bases lining up with TRBD1. CDR3 length: 16 amino acids. J gave up 3 bases and V 6 bases, and 8 bases lay outside the gene matches. Germline CDR1 is MDHEN and CDR2 is SYDVKM. CDR3 nucleotide sequence: TGTGCCAGCAGCGCATCGGGACAGGGGATCTACAATGAGCAGTTCTTC. It yields the protein CASSASGQGIYNEQFF.

The chain recombines TRBV20-1 with TRBJ1-5, with 11 nucleotides matching TRBD1. V trimming: 2 bases; J trimming: 7 bases; junction bases outside the gene matches: 7. This CDR3 region has 15 residues. CDR1 and CDR2 from the germline V gene are DFQATT and SNEGSKA (reference sequence). The CDR3 protein is CSARRGQGEEQPQHF. CDR3 nucleotides: TGCAGTGCTAGACGGGGACAGGGGGAGGAACAGCCCCAGCATTTT.

This clonotype came up a few times. The gene calls are TRBV7-8 and TRBJ2-4; D might be TRBD1 (6 bases). Germline CDR1 reads SGHVS; CDR2 reads FQNEAQ. The CDR3 is 15 amino acids. V lost 0 bases and J lost 4, with 10 bases in between. The CDR3 DNA is TGTGCCAGCAGCTTAGCGCTAGGACAGAAAAACATTCAGTACTTC. Protein product: CASSLALGQKNIQYF.

This clonotype appeared a few times. V usage is TRBV6-5 and J usage is TRBJ2-1; a weak D match, TRBD2 (7 bases). Germline V gene lookup returns CDR1 MNHEY and CDR2 SVGAGI. This CDR3 region has 16 residues. The V end was cut by 5 bases, the J end by 7 bases, with 21 bases between. In nucleotides, the CDR3 is TGTGCCAGCAGTAAATATCGCGGGAGTCAGGGGAATGAGCAGTTCTTC. This encodes CASSKYRGSQGNEQFF.

This rearrangement joins TRBV20-1 to TRBJ1-1; D perhaps matches TRBD1 (6 bases). Trimming pared 5 bases from V and 4 bases from J, leaving 17 bases between. The CDR3 covers 14 residues. Germline CDR1 and CDR2: DFQATT and SNEGSKA (reference sequence). CDR3 nucleotide sequence: TGCAGTGCTCCCGACAGGCGGGGGGGCACTGAAGCTTTCTTT. Encoded protein: CSAPDRRGGTEAFF.

This chain links TRBV6-2 or TRBV6-3 with TRBJ2-1; D ambiguous. Per germline, CDR1 MNHEY and CDR2 SVGEGT. V was cut by 6 bases and J by 6 bases, with 9 bases left in between. The CDR3 is made up of 12 amino acids. The CDR3 DNA follows: TGTGCCAGCAGGGACCCGCGCAATGAGCAGTTCTTC. It codes for CASRDPRNEQFF.

This clonotype has more than one count but fewer than ten. The genes are TRBV11-3 and TRBJ2-2, with 8 nucleotides matching TRBD1. Germline V lookup: CDR1 SGHNT, CDR2 YENEEA. Trimming at V came to 8 bases and at J to 3 bases, leaving 2 bases not matched to a gene. The CDR3 spans 13 residues. DNA of the CDR3: TGTGCCAGCGGACAGGGAGACACCGGGGAGCTGTTTTTT. Protein sequence: CASGQGDTGELFF.